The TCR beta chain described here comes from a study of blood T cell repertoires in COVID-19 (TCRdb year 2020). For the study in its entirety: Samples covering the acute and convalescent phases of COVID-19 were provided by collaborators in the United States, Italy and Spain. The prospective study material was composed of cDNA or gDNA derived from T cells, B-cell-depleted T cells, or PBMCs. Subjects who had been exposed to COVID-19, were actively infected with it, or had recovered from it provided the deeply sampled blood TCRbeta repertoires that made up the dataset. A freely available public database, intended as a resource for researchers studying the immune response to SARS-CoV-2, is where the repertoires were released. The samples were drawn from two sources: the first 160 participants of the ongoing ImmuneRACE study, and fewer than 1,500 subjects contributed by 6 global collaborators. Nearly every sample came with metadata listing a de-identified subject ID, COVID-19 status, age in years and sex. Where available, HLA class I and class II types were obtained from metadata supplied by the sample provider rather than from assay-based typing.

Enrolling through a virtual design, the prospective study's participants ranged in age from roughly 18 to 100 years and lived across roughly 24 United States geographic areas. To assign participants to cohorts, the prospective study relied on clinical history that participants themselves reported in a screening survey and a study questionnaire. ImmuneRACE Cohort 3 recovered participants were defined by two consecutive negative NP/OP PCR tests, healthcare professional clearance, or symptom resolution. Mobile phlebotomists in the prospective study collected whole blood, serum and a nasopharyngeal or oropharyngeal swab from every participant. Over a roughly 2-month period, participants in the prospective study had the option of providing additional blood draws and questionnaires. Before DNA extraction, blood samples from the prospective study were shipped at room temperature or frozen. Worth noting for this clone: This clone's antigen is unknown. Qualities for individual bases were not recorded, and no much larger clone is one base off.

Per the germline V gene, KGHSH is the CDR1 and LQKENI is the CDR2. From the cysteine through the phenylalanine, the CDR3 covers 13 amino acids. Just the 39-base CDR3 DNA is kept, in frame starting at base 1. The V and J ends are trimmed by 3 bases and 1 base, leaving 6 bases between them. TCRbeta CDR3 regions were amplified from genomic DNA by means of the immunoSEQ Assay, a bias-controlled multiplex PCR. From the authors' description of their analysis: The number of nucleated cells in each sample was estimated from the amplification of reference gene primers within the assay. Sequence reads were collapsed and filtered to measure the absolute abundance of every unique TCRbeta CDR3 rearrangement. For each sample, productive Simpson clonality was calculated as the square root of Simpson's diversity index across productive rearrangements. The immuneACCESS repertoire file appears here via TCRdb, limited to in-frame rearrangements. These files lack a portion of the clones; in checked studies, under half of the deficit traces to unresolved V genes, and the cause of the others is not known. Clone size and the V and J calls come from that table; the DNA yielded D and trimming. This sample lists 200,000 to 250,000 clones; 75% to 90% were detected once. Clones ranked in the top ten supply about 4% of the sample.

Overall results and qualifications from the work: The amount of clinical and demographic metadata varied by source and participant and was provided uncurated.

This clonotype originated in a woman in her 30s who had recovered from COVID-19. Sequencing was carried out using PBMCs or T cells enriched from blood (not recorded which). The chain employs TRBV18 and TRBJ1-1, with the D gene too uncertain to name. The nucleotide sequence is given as TGTGCCAGCTCACCGATGGCGAACACTGAAGCTTTCTTT. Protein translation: CASSPMANTEAFF.